This TCR beta chain was captured in a study of technical replicates of blood from a handful of donors. Profiling relied on immunoSEQ multiplex PCR, and the TCRdb table lists in-frame clones only, not all of them. The table shows about 64,000 clones, with approximately 86% occurring only once. Germline CDR1 is SGHAT and CDR2 is FQNNGV. V gave up 4 bases and J gave up 7 bases, with 17 bases separating them. This CDR3 contains 14 residues. The sample consisted of PBMCs. The TCR was taken from a human donor in good health. Some clones in this sample may be carry-over from other donors' samples. The rearrangement links TRBV11-2 to TRBJ2-7; the D gene is possibly TRBD1 (9 bases). CDR3 region: CASSYSGTGYEQYF. DNA for the CDR3: TGTGCCAGCAGCTATAGCGGGACAGGGTATGAGCAGTACTTC.